Below, 2 T cell receptor beta chains from the same sample are listed, as sequenced in a study of OX40 agonist ivuxolimab in advanced cancers. Sequenced by immunoSEQ multiplex PCR; TCRdb stores in-frame clones only, minus some. The sample consists of fewer than 80,000 clones, 91% of them appearing once. The specimen was CD4+ or CD8+ T cells sorted from blood, collected in a trial of the OX40 agonist ivuxolimab. Receptor source: an adult with an advanced solid tumor such as melanoma, head and neck, liver or kidney cancer.

Only one count was recorded for this clone. The gene calls are TRBV9 and TRBJ2-1; TRBD2 agrees at 10 bases. J lost 8 bases, V lost 2 bases, and 7 bases had no gene match. The germline V gene has CDR1 SGDLS and CDR2 YYNGEE. The CDR3 has 15 amino acids. CDR3 loop: CASSVGLAGEDEQFF. The CDR3 bases are TGTGCCAGCAGCGTCGGGCTAGCGGGAGAAGATGAGCAGTTCTTC.

The V gene is TRBV11-2, the J gene TRBJ2-7; TRBD2 aligns across 14 bases. J gave up 4 bases and V 0 bases, and 8 bases lay outside the gene matches. Germline V gene data show CDR1 as SGHAT and CDR2 as FQNNGV. The CDR3 has 18 residues. The CDR3 here is CASSLDSSTSGRVYEQYF. The CDR3 region has the DNA TGTGCCAGCAGCTTAGATTCCTCGACTAGCGGGAGGGTTTACGAGCAGTACTTC.